The 13 T cell receptor beta chains below all came from one sample that was sequenced in a study of regulatory T cells in long-lasting Graves disease. As to time point: newly diagnosed GD, antithyroid drugs for less than 3 months. Preparation of the TCR library used RNA extracted from PBMCs. Building the TCR beta libraries relied on iRepertoire HTBI primers, and CDR3 regions underwent Arm-PCR. TCRdb processed the multiplex PCR reads anew with MiXCR; each CDR3 protein has one entry. The data contain 500,000 or so distinct CDR3 sequences, 15% to 20% of them singletons. Another study also made use of these data, one on T cells in Graves' hyperthyroidism and ophthalmopathy.

Sequences were derived from peripheral blood mononuclear cells (PBMCs), sampled at new diagnosis, from a patient treated with antithyroid drugs. Receptor source: a middle-aged woman with Graves disease.

In this sample, this clonotype turned up many times. The chain carries TRBV5-4 and TRBJ2-3; TRBD2 agrees at 12 bases. The V gene end was trimmed by 2 bases and the J gene end by 1 base; junction bases not matched to a gene: 2. CDR1 is SGHNT, CDR2 YYREEE, per germline (reference sequence). The CDR3 spans 16 residues. CDR3 coding DNA: TGTGCCAGCAGCTTACTAGCGGGGGGACGCACAGATACGCAGTATTTT. Translation gives CASSLLAGGRTDTQYF.

This sequence joins TRBV12-3 or TRBV12-4 and TRBJ1-2; D is unclear. The germline V and J ends were trimmed by 0 bases and 7 bases, with 12 bases remaining between them. CDR3 size: 14 residues. The CDR3 bases are TGTGCCAGCAGTTTAGCCTTGGGCATAATTGGCTACACCTTC. Its translation is CASSLALGIIGYTF.

This clonotype showed up many times. In DNA form, the CDR3 reads TGTGCCAGCAGCTTATTCAGCAACACTGAAGCTTTCTTT. Amino acids: CASSLFSNTEAFF. The chain joins TRBV11-2 to TRBJ1-1; D gene unclear. Trimming removed 2 bases at V and 2 bases at J, with 6 bases between. The germline V gene has CDR1 SGHAT and CDR2 FQNNGV. This CDR3 has 13 residues.

The chain employs TRBV6-2 or TRBV6-3 and TRBJ2-2; 7 nucleotides align to TRBD1. Unmatched junction bases numbered 6, after V lost 7 bases and J lost 4 bases. CDR1 is MNHEY, CDR2 SVGEGT, per germline. CDR3 length: 14 residues. The CDR3 region is CASKRGRLTGELFF. CDR3 nucleotide sequence: TGTGCCAGCAAAAGGGGGCGCCTCACCGGGGAGCTGTTTTTT.

V and J are TRBV2 and TRBJ1-2; TRBD1 is a possible D gene (5 bases). The germline gives CDR1 SNHLY, CDR2 FYNNEI. V was clipped by 3 bases and J by 6 bases, with 14 bases between them. CDR3 length: 14 residues. The CDR3 sequence: CASSEFVRGHGYTF. The CDR3, as DNA: TGTGCCAGCAGTGAGTTTGTGCGGGGCCATGGCTACACCTTC.

The V and J genes are TRBV20-1 and TRBJ1-2; 7 nucleotides match TRBD1. The CDR3 contains 13 residues. Germline V gene lookup returns CDR1 DFQATT and CDR2 SNEGSKA (reference sequence). V lost 5 bases to trimming and J lost 2 bases; unmatched junction nucleotides: 5. DNA of the CDR3: TGCAGTGCTGCCCCCAGGGGGAACTATGGCTACACCTTC. This sequence encodes CSAAPRGNYGYTF.

The chain recombines TRBV4-1 with TRBJ2-3, with a weak D call TRBD2 (6 bases). The J call may be mistaken, given a closer DNA end match to TRBJ2-5. Germline CDR1 is MGHRA and CDR2 is YSYEKL. The CDR3 loop spans 15 amino acids. The CDR3 sequence: CASSHLQVEGKTQYF. The CDR3 DNA follows: TGCGCCAGCAGCCATCTCCAAGTGGAGGGGAAGACCCAGTACTTC.

This clonotype was recorded many times. J is TRBJ2-2 and V is TRBV24-1, with 8 bases identical to TRBD1. Germline V gene lookup returns CDR1 KGHDR and CDR2 SFDVKD. There are 16 residues in the CDR3. The V gene end was trimmed by 0 bases and the J gene end by 7 bases; junction bases not matched to a gene: 6. In DNA form, the CDR3 reads TGTGCCACCAGTGATTTGGGACAGGGCAAGGGCGGGGAGCTGTTTTTT. Translation gives CATSDLGQGKGGELFF.

This clonotype was seen more than once but under ten times. The chain is built from TRBV5-1 and TRBJ1-5; D might be TRBD1 (5 bases). Looked up from germline, CDR1 is SGHRS and CDR2 is YFSETQ. Trimming took 0 bases from V and 4 from J, leaving 14 bases between them. This CDR3 comprises 16 residues. This CDR3 is CASSLDGGAGNQPQHF. DNA of the CDR3: TGCGCCAGCAGCTTGGATGGCGGGGCTGGGAATCAGCCCCAGCATTTT.

This clonotype showed up just a few times. CDR3 in DNA: TGTGCCAGCAGCCCCCTACAGGGAGAGGATCGGGCCAACGTCCTGACTTTC. Translated, it gives CASSPLQGEDRANVLTF. The rearrangement links TRBV7-9 to TRBJ2-6; maybe TRBD1 (6 bases). The ends were cut back, 5 bases at V and 5 bases at J, with 19 bases in the middle. CDR1 and CDR2 (germline): SEHNR, FQNEAQ (reference sequence). The CDR3 sequence is 17 residues long. Full variable domain (outside the CDR3, taken from reference TRBV7-9 and TRBJ2-6): DTGVSQNPRHKITKRGQNVTFRCDPISEHNRLYWYRQTLGQGPEFLTYFQNEAQLEKSRLLSDRFSAERPKGSFSTLEIQRTEQGDSAMYLCASSPLQGEDRANVLTFGAGSRLTVL.

This clonotype was recorded at least ten times. V is TRBV11-2 and J is TRBJ1-3; D might be TRBD1 (5 bases). CDR1 is SGHAT, CDR2 FQNNGV, per germline. The length of the CDR3 is 16 residues. V was cut by 5 bases and J by 4 bases, with 18 bases left in between. Here the CDR3 reads CASSVRQTAGGNTIYF. DNA of the CDR3: TGTGCCAGCAGCGTCAGACAGACCGCGGGGGGAAACACCATATATTTT. Full variable domain (missing parts from reference TRBV11-2 and TRBJ1-3): EAGVAQSPRYKIIEKRQSVAFWCNPISGHATLYWYQQILGQGPKLLIQFQNNGVVDDSQLPKDRFSAERLKGVDSTLKIQPAKLEDSAVYLCASSVRQTAGGNTIYFGEGSWLTVV.

The chain uses TRBV5-1 and TRBJ1-5; 7 nucleotides agree with TRBD1. V shed 4 bases, J shed 0 bases, and the junction held 7 bases outside the gene matches. Germline lookup yields CDR1 SGHRS and CDR2 YFSETQ. This CDR3 spans 16 amino acids. The CDR3 nucleotides are TGCGCCAGCAGCATCGGGACAGCCAATAGCAATCAGCCCCAGCATTTT. Translating it yields CASSIGTANSNQPQHF.

The table lists this clonotype with many counts. The V and J genes are TRBV12-3 or TRBV12-4 and TRBJ2-3, with 11 bases lining up with TRBD2. J lost 2 bases, V lost 6 bases, and 7 bases had no gene match. The CDR3 length is 16 residues. This CDR3 is CASSPRLAGTTDTQYF. CDR3 coding DNA: TGTGCCAGCAGCCCCAGACTAGCGGGGACCACAGATACGCAGTATTTT.